One sample yielded the 31 T cell receptor beta chains listed below, sequenced in a study of blood T cell repertoires in COVID-19 (dated by TCRdb to 2019 to 2021). The method was the immunoSEQ multiplex PCR assay. TCRdb mirrors the immuneACCESS table, restricted to in-frame sequences. Some clones are absent from its copies; in checked studies, under half trace to an unresolved V gene, and the reason for the others is unknown. Across this sample there are approximately 170,000 clones, with around four fifths seen only once. The biggest ten clones account for about 11% of the sample. Sequencing used peripheral blood. Receptors originate from a human donor in a cohort sampled during active COVID-19.

The chain joins TRBV19 to TRBJ2-3; TRBD2 agrees at 8 bases. The germline V gene encodes CDR1 LNHDA and CDR2 SQIVND (reference sequence). The CDR3 covers 14 residues. V lost 4 bases and J lost 5; bases outside the gene matches: 5. CDR3 sequence: CASSTNGRGDTQYF. The CDR3 region has the DNA TGTGCCAGTAGTACCAACGGGAGGGGAGATACGCAGTATTTT.

The V gene is TRBV7-2, the J gene TRBJ1-2, with D possibly matching TRBD1 (5 bases). Trimming left V 3 bases short and J 6 bases short, with 11 bases between. CDR3 length equals 13 residues. Germline loops: CDR1 SGHTA, CDR2 FQGNSA. The CDR3 region is CASSFKEGNGYTF. CDR3 in DNA: TGTGCCAGCAGCTTTAAGGAGGGGAATGGCTACACCTTC.

The chain recombines TRBV5-4 with TRBJ2-1; D not certain. This CDR3 region has 12 residues. Germline V gives CDR1 SGHNT, CDR2 YYREEE (reference sequence). Trimming shortened V by 2 bases and J by 9 bases, and 9 bases separated the two germline ends. The DNA of the CDR3 is TGTGCCAGCAGCTTTGACGGCGGTGAGCAGTTCTTC. It codes for CASSFDGGEQFF.

V is TRBV9 and J is TRBJ2-1, with 12 nucleotides matching TRBD2. The germline V gene has CDR1 SGDLS and CDR2 YYNGEE. Trimming cost V 4 bases and J 8 bases; bases outside gene matches: 13. The CDR3 spans 17 residues. The CDR3 nucleotides are TGTGCCAGCAGCCCACACCCTAGCGGGGGGGTGGGTTATGAGCAGTTCTTC. Translated: CASSPHPSGGVGYEQFF.

The chain uses TRBV5-1 and TRBJ2-7; 8 bases are a match to TRBD1. Trimming removed 4 bases from V and 1 base from J; junction bases left unmatched: 4. The CDR3 length is 14 residues. The V gene's germline CDR1 is SGHRS and CDR2 YFSETQ. For the CDR3, the DNA is TGCGCCAGCAGCCTGGGACAGGTGTCCTACGAGCAGTACTTC. This sequence encodes CASSLGQVSYEQYF.

The CDR3 loop is CASRATGTGSTGYTF. DNA of the CDR3: TGTGCCAGCAGAGCTACCGGGACAGGGAGCACGGGCTACACCTTC. The J gene is TRBJ1-2, the V gene TRBV28, with TRBD1 identical over 9 bases. CDR3 length equals 15 residues. CDR1 and CDR2 (germline): MDHEN, SYDVKM. V shed 6 bases and J 8 bases; nucleotides not matched to a gene: 13.

This clone was detected once. Written as DNA, the CDR3 is TGTGCCAGCAGCTACGGACTAGCGGCGTACTCCTACGAGCAGTACTTC. Translation: CASSYGLAAYSYEQYF. V and J are TRBV7-8 and TRBJ2-7, with 10 positions matching TRBD2. The germline V gene has CDR1 SGHVS and CDR2 FQNEAQ. This CDR3 has 16 amino acids. V dropped 4 bases and J dropped 0; count of bases not matched to a gene: 6.

The genes are TRBV7-2 and TRBJ1-3; TRBD1 is a possible D gene (5 bases). Per germline, CDR1 SGHTA and CDR2 FQGNSA. V was shortened by 1 base and J by 1 base, with 11 bases between the two germline ends. The CDR3 is 16 amino acids. The CDR3 region is CASSLVAGFSGNTIYF. CDR3 sequence (DNA): TGTGCCAGCAGCTTAGTGGCAGGGTTTTCTGGAAACACCATATATTTT.

The chain uses TRBV5-4 and TRBJ1-2; the D gene is possibly TRBD1 (5 bases). Trimming cost V 0 bases and J 8 bases, with 17 bases left between them. Germline V gives CDR1 SGHNT, CDR2 YYREEE (reference sequence). This CDR3 contains 15 residues. The chain's CDR3 is CASSLERGRSEGYTF. CDR3 nucleotides: TGTGCCAGCAGCTTGGAAAGGGGTAGGTCGGAAGGCTACACCTTC.

V usage is TRBV5-1 and J usage is TRBJ2-2; D not resolved. The germline CDR1 and CDR2 sequences are SGHRS and YFSETQ. The germline V and J ends were trimmed by 0 bases and 4 bases, with 13 bases remaining between them. This CDR3 region has 16 residues. CDR3 residues: CASSLVGRMGTGELFF. DNA for the CDR3: TGCGCCAGCAGCTTGGTCGGCAGGATGGGCACCGGGGAGCTGTTTTTT.

This chain joins TRBV29-1 and TRBJ2-1; a possible D gene is TRBD2 (6 bases). This CDR3 has 18 residues. Germline V gene data show CDR1 as SQVTM and CDR2 as ANQGSEA. V was cut by 2 bases and J by 3 bases, with 23 bases left in between. DNA for the CDR3: TGCAGCGTTGAACCCCCACCGCCCGGGACGGGAGTCTACAATGAGCAGTTCTTC. Translating gives CSVEPPPPGTGVYNEQFF.

The V and J genes are TRBV6-5 and TRBJ2-7; TRBD1 agrees at 10 bases. The CDR3 sequence is 14 residues long. J was trimmed by 5 bases and V by 6 bases; bases with no gene match: 7. CDR1 and CDR2 (germline): MNHEY, SVGAGI. The CDR3 DNA follows: TGTGCCAGCAGGTCCGGGACAGGGGTCAACGAGCAGTACTTC. This gives the protein CASRSGTGVNEQYF.

In its sample, this clone was seen once. This sequence joins TRBV19 and TRBJ1-4; D is uncertain. V dropped 2 bases and J dropped 8 bases, with 6 bases sitting between them. From germline, CDR1 is LNHDA and CDR2 SQIVND (reference sequence). The length of the CDR3 is 12 residues. This CDR3 is CASSIRGEKLFF. Here the CDR3 DNA reads TGTGCCAGTAGTATACGGGGAGAAAAACTGTTTTTT.

This clone appeared once. V is TRBV12-2 and J is TRBJ1-2; the table's D call TRBD1 went unverified against the DNA. TRBV12-2 is an annotated pseudogene. This CDR3 comprises 13 residues. CDR3 sequence (DNA): TGTGCATCCAAGACAGAGACTAACTATGGCTACACCTTC. Protein product: CASKTETNYGYTF.

This clone appeared once. The CDR3 DNA reads as TGTGCCAGTAGTGAGCGGGGGGCTTATAATGAGCAGTTCTTC. It encodes CASSERGAYNEQFF. This rearrangement joins TRBV19 to TRBJ2-1; 9 bases are a match to TRBD2. CDR3 length equals 14 residues. Per germline, CDR1 LNHDA and CDR2 SQIVND (reference sequence). Unmatched junction bases numbered 6, after V lost 5 bases and J lost 7 bases.

This chain connects TRBV4-1 to TRBJ1-2, with 7 bases identical to TRBD1. The germline V gene encodes CDR1 MGHRA and CDR2 YSYEKL. This CDR3 spans 18 amino acids. The J segment lost 2 bases and the V segment lost 0 bases, leaving 12 bases of the junction unmatched. CDR3 amino acids: CASSQDFVLDRRNYGYTF. CDR3 sequence (DNA): TGCGCCAGCAGCCAAGATTTTGTGTTGGACAGGCGCAACTATGGCTACACCTTC.

The rearrangement joins TRBV3-1 (or the pseudogene TRBV3-2) to TRBJ2-6; the match to TRBD1 covers 8 bases. After removal of 5 bases from V and 0 bases from J, the junction contained 6 bases not matched to a gene. The V gene's germline CDR1 is LGHDT and CDR2 YNNKEL (reference sequence). The CDR3 is 17 amino acids. The CDR3 bases are TGTGCCAGCAGCTTCGGACAGGGTGTCTCTGGGGCCAACGTCCTGACTTTC. This translates into CASSFGQGVSGANVLTF.

The rearrangement uses TRBV9 and TRBJ2-3; a weak D match, TRBD1 (6 bases). Looked up from germline, CDR1 is SGDLS and CDR2 is YYNGEE. CDR3 length equals 17 residues. V was cut by 0 bases and J by 6 bases, with 20 bases left in between. The CDR3 is CASSVGFFSEGVDTQYF. DNA for the CDR3: TGTGCCAGCAGCGTAGGGTTTTTTAGCGAGGGGGTCGATACGCAGTATTTT.

The genes are TRBV9 and TRBJ2-3; 9 bases are a match to TRBD2. The germline CDR1 and CDR2 sequences are SGDLS and YYNGEE. V shed 2 bases, J shed 1 base, and the junction held 5 bases outside the gene matches. CDR3 size: 16 residues. The DNA for the CDR3 is TGTGCCAGCAGCGTTCTTTTAGCGGGGGGCACAGATACGCAGTATTTT. Amino acids: CASSVLLAGGTDTQYF.

This chain connects TRBV27 to TRBJ2-7; 7 positions agree with TRBD1. The ends lost 2 bases at V and 5 bases at J; junction bases unmatched: 3. The CDR3 totals 13 residues. Germline V gene sequence: CDR1 MNHEY, CDR2 SMNVEV (reference sequence). CDR3 DNA sequence: TGTGCCAGCAGTTTAGACAGGGTGAACGAGCAGTACTTC. Translating gives CASSLDRVNEQYF.

The rearrangement joins TRBV21-1 to TRBJ2-1; the D call in the table, TRBD1, was not verified against the DNA. TRBV21-1 is noted as a pseudogene. The CDR3 is 15 residues long. CDR3 in DNA: TGTGCCAGCACCAACAGGGGGCTCTCCTACAATGAGCAGTTCTTC. Protein sequence: CASTNRGLSYNEQFF.

This rearrangement joins TRBV11-2 to TRBJ2-2, with 7 bases lining up with TRBD1. Germline assignment: CDR1 SGHAT and CDR2 FQNNGV. V trimming: 5 bases; J trimming: 2 bases; junction bases outside the gene matches: 2. The CDR3 is 14 amino acids. The CDR3 DNA reads TGTGCCAGCAGCGGGACAGTAAACACCGGGGAGCTGTTTTTT. It is translated as CASSGTVNTGELFF. Full variable domain (outside the CDR3, taken from reference TRBV11-2 and TRBJ2-2): EAGVAQSPRYKIIEKRQSVAFWCNPISGHATLYWYQQILGQGPKLLIQFQNNGVVDDSQLPKDRFSAERLKGVDSTLKIQPAKLEDSAVYLCASSGTVNTGELFFGEGSRLTVL.

The chain combines TRBV6-5 with TRBJ2-7; 13 nucleotides align to TRBD2. V shed 6 bases and J 2 bases; nucleotides not matched to a gene: 1. The germline V gene encodes CDR1 MNHEY and CDR2 SVGAGI. The CDR3 extends over 14 amino acids. CDR3 amino acids: CASRGLAGTYEQYF. As DNA, the CDR3 is TGTGCCAGCAGGGGACTAGCGGGGACCTACGAGCAGTACTTC.

The V gene is TRBV19, the J gene TRBJ2-2; 9 bases match TRBD1. Germline lookup yields CDR1 LNHDA and CDR2 SQIVND (reference sequence). After removal of 6 bases from V and 8 bases from J, the junction contained 4 bases not matched to a gene. CDR3 length equals 13 residues. The CDR3 protein is CASSPTGGGELFF. CDR3 sequence (DNA): TGTGCCAGTAGCCCGACAGGGGGTGGGGAGCTGTTTTTT. Complete variable domain (other parts from reference TRBV19 and TRBJ2-2): DGGITQSPKYLFRKEGQNVTLSCEQNLNHDAMYWYRQDPGQGLRLIYYSQIVNDFQKGDIAEGYSVSREKKESFPLTVTSAQKNPTAFYLCASSPTGGGELFFGEGSRLTVL.

This chain joins TRBV5-1 and TRBJ2-1; D possibly corresponds to TRBD2 (5 bases). Trimming removed 6 bases from V and 5 bases from J, with 15 bases in between. The germline V gene encodes CDR1 SGHRS and CDR2 YFSETQ. CDR3 length: 14 residues. The CDR3 loop reads CASTWGAGNNEQFF. The CDR3 DNA follows: TGCGCCAGCACCTGGGGAGCCGGGAACAATGAGCAGTTCTTC.

The chain employs TRBV6-2 or TRBV6-3 and TRBJ1-1, with D unclear. V dropped 2 bases and J dropped 0 bases, with 10 bases sitting between them. CDR1 and CDR2 (germline): MNHEY, SVGEGT. The CDR3 spans 15 residues. CDR3 sequence (DNA): TGTGCCAGCAGTTACCCCAGTGCGGTGAACACTGAAGCTTTCTTT. Its translation is CASSYPSAVNTEAFF.

This clone was picked up many times. CDR3 sequence: CASSLMGLSTDTQYF. The CDR3 DNA sequence: TGTGCCAGCAGCTTAATGGGACTAAGCACAGATACGCAGTATTTT. The V and J genes are TRBV11-2 and TRBJ2-3; 7 bases map to TRBD2. Germline V gene lookup returns CDR1 SGHAT and CDR2 FQNNGV. CDR3 size: 15 residues. Trimming cost V 2 bases and J 0 bases; bases outside gene matches: 2. Drawing the rest from reference TRBV11-2 and TRBJ2-3, the complete variable domain is EAGVAQSPRYKIIEKRQSVAFWCNPISGHATLYWYQQILGQGPKLLIQFQNNGVVDDSQLPKDRFSAERLKGVDSTLKIQPAKLEDSAVYLCASSLMGLSTDTQYFGPGTRLTVL.

The chain joins TRBV10-2 to TRBJ2-1; tentative D call: TRBD2 (7 bases). Trimming cost V 6 bases and J 4 bases, with 16 bases left between them. The CDR3 has 15 residues. The V gene's germline CDR1 is WSHSY and CDR2 SAAADI. The CDR3, as DNA: TGCGCCAGCAGAGGGGGAGGGGGGGAGTACAATGAGCAGTTCTTC. As protein: CASRGGGGEYNEQFF.

This clone was recorded only once. This chain connects TRBV14 to TRBJ2-1; D is unresolved. Trimming removed 4 bases at V and 7 bases at J, with 5 bases between. Looked up from germline, CDR1 is SGHDN and CDR2 is FVKESK. This CDR3 has 11 amino acids. The chain's CDR3 is CASSPNNEQFF. For the CDR3, the DNA is TGTGCCAGCAGCCCTAATAATGAGCAGTTCTTC.

This clone was counted a few times. The rearrangement links TRBV4-3 to TRBJ1-2; 8 positions agree with TRBD1. The V gene end was trimmed by 0 bases and the J gene end by 6 bases; junction bases not matched to a gene: 9. The V gene's germline CDR1 is LGHNA and CDR2 YSLEER. The CDR3 is 16 residues long. CDR3 in amino acids: CASSQDLVAGGDGYTF. The CDR3 DNA follows: TGCGCCAGCAGCCAAGATTTGGTGGCAGGGGGCGATGGCTACACCTTC.

The chain carries TRBV14 and TRBJ2-1; D unresolved. Germline lookup yields CDR1 SGHDN and CDR2 FVKESK. This CDR3 spans 17 amino acids. Trimming removed 4 bases from V and 0 bases from J, with 16 bases in between. As DNA, the CDR3 is TGTGCCAGCAGCCGAGGCCCGACTCCTTTCTCCTACAATGAGCAGTTCTTC. Translating it yields CASSRGPTPFSYNEQFF.